This T cell receptor beta chain was profiled in a study of blood T cell repertoires in COVID-19 (TCRdb year 2020). Regarding the research as a whole: Collaborator samples came from the United States, Italy and Spain and covered acute and convalescent phases of COVID-19. The samples were drawn from the first 160 participants of the ongoing ImmuneRACE study and from more than 1,000 subjects provided by 6 global collaborators. Where available, HLA class I and class II types were obtained from metadata supplied by the sample provider rather than from assay-based typing. Nearly every sample came with metadata listing a de-identified subject ID, COVID-19 status, age in years and sex. The repertoires were released in a freely available public database meant as a resource for research on the immune response to SARS-CoV-2. The dataset comprised deeply sampled blood TCRbeta repertoires from subjects exposed to, actively infected with, or recovered from COVID-19. The prospective study material was composed of cDNA or gDNA derived from T cells, B-cell-depleted T cells, or PBMCs.

TCRbeta CDR3 regions were amplified from genomic DNA by means of the immunoSEQ Assay, a bias-controlled multiplex PCR. As for how the authors treated the data: The number of nucleated cells in each sample was estimated from the amplification of reference gene primers within the assay. To quantify the absolute abundance of each unique TCRbeta CDR3 rearrangement, sequence reads were collapsed and filtered. For each sample, productive Simpson clonality was calculated as the square root of Simpson's diversity index over productive rearrangements. TCRdb provides this immuneACCESS table in a form limited to in-frame rearrangements. Some clones are lacking; in checked studies, under half of them reflect an unresolved V gene, and why the rest are absent is not known. That table supplies the V and J calls and clone size; D and trimming were determined from the DNA. The sample yields around 140,000 clones; approximately 85% were counted once. The top ten clonotypes cover 3.4% of the sample.

This clone was recorded a few times. What antigen it recognizes has not been identified. No base qualities exist here, and no much larger clone lies one base off it. Results the study describes overall, beyond this receptor: The quantity of clinical and demographic metadata differed by source and by participant and was supplied without curation.

Enrolling through a virtual design, the prospective study's participants ranged in age from about 18 to 100 years and lived across roughly 24 United States geographic areas. In the prospective study, cohorts were assigned on the basis of participant-reported clinical history obtained from a screening survey and a study questionnaire. Mobile phlebotomists in the prospective study collected whole blood, serum and a nasopharyngeal or oropharyngeal swab from every participant. Prospective study participants could optionally give additional blood draws and questionnaires over an approximately two-month period. Prospective study blood samples were shipped either frozen or at room temperature before DNA extraction. The germline V gene yields LGHNA for CDR1 and YNFKEQ for CDR2. The CDR3 holds 16 amino acids from the cysteine to the phenylalanine. Left in the record is the CDR3 DNA by itself, 48 bases read in frame from the first base. The germline V end is reduced by 4 bases and the J end by 7 bases; junction bases left unmatched: 9.

The TCR comes from a woman in her fifties or sixties with acute COVID-19. Specimen: PBMCs or T cells enriched from blood (not recorded which). Rearrangement joined TRBV4-2 to TRBJ2-1; a stretch of 11 junction bases matches TRBD2. This receptor carries the CDR3 CASSLRTSGSENEQFF. The DNA sequence is TGTGCCAGCAGCCTCCGCACTAGCGGGAGTGAGAATGAGCAGTTCTTC.